Below are 11 T cell receptor beta chains sequenced from a single sample in a study of shared clonotypes between healthy human individuals. TCRdb keeps only in-frame clones here, not all; method: immunoSEQ multiplex PCR. The repertoire holds 450,000 to 500,000 clones, with 76% as singletons. The sequenced sample consisted of PBMCs. These receptors originate from a middle-aged woman in good health. Some clones in this sample may be carry-over from other donors' samples.

The rearrangement links TRBV10-3 to TRBJ2-7; TRBD2 agrees at 8 bases. There are 15 residues in the CDR3. Germline CDR1 ENHRY, CDR2 SYGVKD. V gave up 6 bases and J gave up 3 bases; unmatched junction bases: 10. The CDR3 reads CAISGGSGRVYEQYF. DNA for the CDR3: TGTGCCATCAGCGGAGGGAGCGGGAGAGTCTACGAGCAGTACTTC.

The gene calls are TRBV2 and TRBJ2-3, with 9 bases that match TRBD2. Germline assignment: CDR1 SNHLY and CDR2 FYNNEI. CDR3 length: 15 amino acids. V lost 6 bases and J lost 4; bases outside the gene matches: 8. The CDR3 bases are TGTGCCAGCAGCCTCGGGGCGGGAGGGTCAGATACGCAGTATTTT. Translation gives CASSLGAGGSDTQYF.

This clone was counted at least ten times. The V call is TRBV28, the J call TRBJ2-7, with 7 bases aligning to TRBD2. The CDR3 loop spans 17 amino acids. Germline CDR1 and CDR2: MDHEN and SYDVKM. V gave up 5 bases and J gave up 2 bases; unmatched junction bases: 15. CDR3 region: CASSPTGLAEGTYEQYF. CDR3 DNA sequence: TGTGCCAGCAGTCCGACGGGTCTAGCGGAAGGAACCTACGAGCAGTACTTC.

The rearrangement uses TRBV30 and TRBJ1-5; the match to TRBD1 covers 8 bases. The V gene end was trimmed by 1 base and the J gene end by 2 bases; junction bases not matched to a gene: 7. The CDR3 runs to 16 residues. Germline CDR1 GTSNPN, CDR2 SVGIG (reference sequence). The CDR3: CAWSGSGGRGNQPQHF. In nucleotides, the CDR3 is TGTGCCTGGAGTGGGTCAGGGGGCCGGGGCAATCAGCCCCAGCATTTT.

The chain is built from TRBV2 and TRBJ2-3, with 9 bases that match TRBD1. CDR3 length equals 15 residues. J lost 0 bases, V lost 6 bases, and 4 bases had no gene match. Germline V CDR1 and CDR2: SNHLY, FYNNEI. Here the CDR3 DNA reads TGTGCCAGCAGGCCGGACAGGGGTAGCACAGATACGCAGTATTTT. Protein: CASRPDRGSTDTQYF.

Points on this clone: With a much larger clone just one base away, this may be a read error. The sample carries other DNA sequences with the same CDR3. V gene TRBV7-2 combines with J gene TRBJ2-6; D gene unclear. CDR3 length: 15 amino acids. Germline CDR1 reads SGHTA; CDR2 reads FQGNSA. CDR3 region: CASSLVFSGANVLTF. The CDR3 DNA reads as TGCGCCAGCAGCTTAGTCTTTTCTGGGGCCAACGTCCTGACTTTC.

The V call is TRBV28, the J call TRBJ1-1, with 10 positions matching TRBD1. Germline V gene data show CDR1 as MDHEN and CDR2 as SYDVKM. V lost 3 bases and J lost 4; bases outside the gene matches: 5. The CDR3 is made up of 15 amino acids. This CDR3 is CASSFGTGVGTEAFF. DNA of the CDR3: TGTGCCAGCAGTTTTGGGACAGGGGTGGGCACTGAAGCTTTCTTT.

This chain joins TRBV7-9 and TRBJ2-7, with 8 bases that match TRBD2. CDR3 size: 15 residues. Germline V CDR1 and CDR2: SEHNR, FQNEAQ (reference sequence). V gave up 5 bases and J gave up 0 bases; unmatched junction bases: 6. The CDR3 sequence is CASSAGRVSSYEQYF. Here the CDR3 DNA reads TGTGCCAGCAGCGCCGGGAGGGTCAGCTCCTACGAGCAGTACTTC.

J is TRBJ2-7 and V is TRBV6-5; D ambiguous. The V gene's germline CDR1 is MNHEY and CDR2 SVGAGI. The CDR3 runs to 13 residues. V was cut by 6 bases and J by 0 bases, with 9 bases left in between. The CDR3 sequence is CASRARSSYEQYF. For the CDR3, the DNA is TGTGCCAGCAGGGCAAGGAGCTCCTACGAGCAGTACTTC.

The chain is built from TRBV7-8 and TRBJ2-1, with a tentative D call TRBD1 (6 bases). Looked up from germline, CDR1 is SGHVS and CDR2 is FQNEAQ. The CDR3 totals 14 residues. V shed 5 bases and J shed 8 bases, with 16 bases lying between them. CDR3 residues: CASSGYRDWDEQFF. The CDR3 DNA reads TGTGCCAGCAGCGGATACAGGGATTGGGATGAGCAGTTCTTC.

Worth noting for this clone: Other DNA sequences of this sample code for an identical CDR3. The V and J genes are TRBV11-2 and TRBJ1-1; the match to TRBD1 covers 10 bases. Germline V gene data show CDR1 as SGHAT and CDR2 as FQNNGV. Trimming removed 5 bases from V and 1 base from J; junction bases left unmatched: 4. The CDR3 is made up of 15 amino acids. The CDR3 loop is CASSPRTGGNTEAFF. As DNA, the CDR3 is TGTGCCAGCAGCCCACGGACAGGGGGGAACACTGAAGCTTTCTTT.